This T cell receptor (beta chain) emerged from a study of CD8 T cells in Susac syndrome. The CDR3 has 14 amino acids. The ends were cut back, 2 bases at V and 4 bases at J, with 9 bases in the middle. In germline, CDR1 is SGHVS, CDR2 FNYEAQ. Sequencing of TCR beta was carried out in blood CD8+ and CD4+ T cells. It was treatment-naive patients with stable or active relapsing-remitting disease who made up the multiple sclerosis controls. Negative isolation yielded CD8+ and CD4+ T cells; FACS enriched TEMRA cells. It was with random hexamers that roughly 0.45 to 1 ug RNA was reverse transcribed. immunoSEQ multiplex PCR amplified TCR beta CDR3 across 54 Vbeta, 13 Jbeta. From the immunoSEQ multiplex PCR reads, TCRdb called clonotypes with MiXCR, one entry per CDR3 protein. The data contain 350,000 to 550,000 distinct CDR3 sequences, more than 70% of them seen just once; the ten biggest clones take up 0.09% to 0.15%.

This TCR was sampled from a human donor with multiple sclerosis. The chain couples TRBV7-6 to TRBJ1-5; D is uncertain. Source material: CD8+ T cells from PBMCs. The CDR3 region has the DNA TGTGCCAGCAGCTTAAATGGGGAAAATCAGCCCCAGCATTTT. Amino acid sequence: CASSLNGENQPQHF.